The TCR beta chain described here comes from a study of a mutant IDH1 vaccine in newly diagnosed glioma. Study-level background: Eight vaccine doses were administered to patients at weeks 1, 3, 5, 7, 11, 15, 19 and 23.

Overall study results and limits: Top peripheral T cell clonotype shifts appeared unrelated to pseudoprogression.

About this clone: Its target is not known.

Time point denoted: week 11, during vaccination. Every vaccine dose comprised 300 ug of mutant IDH1 20-mer peptide plus topical imiquimod. TCRdb keeps only in-frame clones here, not all; method: immunoSEQ multiplex PCR. The sample shows fewer than 30,000 clones, about 80% of them seen only once. The V and J ends lost 4 bases and 5 bases, in that order; junction bases with no gene match: 8. Germline lookup yields CDR1 SGHNT and CDR2 YYREEE (reference sequence). This CDR3 is built from 14 residues. The receptor comes from a woman between 18 and 30 years old with glioma. The chain recombines TRBV5-4 with TRBJ1-1; 7 bases fit TRBD1. This specimen was PBMCs, taken from a glioma patient whose treatment included an IDH1 peptide vaccine. The CDR3 reads CASSNLTGRTEAFF. CDR3 DNA sequence: TGTGCCAGCAGCAACTTGACAGGGCGGACTGAAGCTTTCTTT.